A selection of T cell receptor beta chains follows, all from one sample in a study of CD8+ T cells in alopecia areata. Method: immunoSEQ multiplex PCR; TCRdb's copy keeps in-frame clones and lacks some. The sample has 150,000 to 200,000 clones, around three fifths seen once. Specimen: CD4+ T cells sorted from blood, collected at week 4, from a patient treated with tofacitinib. Receptors originate from a human donor with alopecia areata. The CDR3 runs from the conserved cysteine through the conserved F or W. The order of the fields is V gene, D gene, clone size, J gene, CDR3 protein, CDR3 DNA. The D gene is left open where the match is weak. Part of the rows lack a size; the others show once, few, many or a class for expanded clones.

>TRBV15|.|.|TRBJ2-6
CATKTASGANVLTF
TGTGCCACCAAAACAGCCTCTGGGGCCAACGTCCTGACTTTC
>TRBV28|.|few|TRBJ2-5
CASSGTAKETQYF
TGTGCCAGCAGTGGGACGGCAAAAGAGACCCAGTACTTC
>TRBV4-2|.|few|TRBJ2-7
CASSQDSHEQYF
TGTGCCAGCAGCCAAGATTCCCACGAGCAGTACTTC
>TRBV7-2|.|.|TRBJ2-7
CASSPTSYEQYF
TGTGCCAGCAGCCCTACCTCCTACGAGCAGTACTTC
>TRBV10-3|.|few|TRBJ2-1
CAISTPRDPRLDEQFF
TGTGCCATCAGTACACCACGGGATCCTCGTTTGGATGAGCAGTTCTTC
>TRBV30|TRBD1|.|TRBJ2-3
CAWSEGTGSTDTQYF
TGTGCCTGGAGTGAGGGGACAGGGAGCACAGATACGCAGTATTTT
>TRBV29-1|.|few|TRBJ1-1
CSGTPGQGNTEAFF
TGCAGCGGCACACCGGGACAAGGTAACACTGAAGCTTTCTTT
>TRBV6-5|.|.|TRBJ2-3
CATTGLTDTQYF
TGTGCCACAACAGGCCTCACAGATACGCAGTATTTT
>TRBV15|TRBD1|.|TRBJ1-5
CATEQGANNQPQHF
TGTGCCACCGAGCAGGGGGCAAACAATCAGCCCCAGCATTTT
>TRBV30|TRBD1|.|TRBJ1-2
CAFLAHGQGRDGYTF
TGTGCCTTCCTTGCCCACGGACAGGGAAGGGATGGCTACACCTTC
>TRBV2|.|.|TRBJ2-7
CASSEGNSRTFYEQYF
TGTGCCAGCAGTGAAGGTAACAGCCGGACGTTCTACGAGCAGTACTTC
>TRBV27|TRBD1|few|TRBJ2-7
CASSRTGAPHEQYF
TGTGCCAGCTCGCGGACAGGGGCCCCCCACGAGCAGTACTTC
>TRBV19|.|.|TRBJ1-2
CASSIDRTTYGYTF
TGTGCCAGTAGTATAGATCGGACAACTTATGGCTACACCTTC
>TRBV29-1|.|few|TRBJ2-2
CSVDGANTGELFF
TGCAGCGTTGACGGAGCGAACACCGGGGAGCTGTTTTTT
>TRBV2|.|many|TRBJ2-5
CASTTRQKGETQYF
TGTGCCAGCACTACAAGACAGAAAGGCGAGACCCAGTACTTC
>TRBV4-2|.|.|TRBJ2-4
CASSQENAPSKNIQYF
TGTGCCAGCAGCCAAGAAAACGCACCATCCAAAAACATTCAGTACTTC
>TRBV30|TRBD1|.|TRBJ2-5
CAWNDRGLETQYF
TGTGCCTGGAATGACAGGGGGCTGGAGACCCAGTACTTC
>TRBV15|.|.|TRBJ2-5
CATSRTRETQYF
TGTGCCACCAGCAGGACCAGGGAGACCCAGTACTTC
>TRBV29-1|.|.|TRBJ1-1
CSVERGLDTEAFF
TGCAGCGTTGAGAGGGGTCTGGACACTGAAGCTTTCTTT
>TRBV6-5|.|.|TRBJ1-1
CASSWRGRNTEAFF
TGTGCCAGCAGTTGGCGGGGTAGGAACACTGAAGCTTTCTTT
>TRBV30|.|.|TRBJ1-2
CAWSPQEPGLYTF
TGTGCCTGGAGTCCACAGGAACCTGGACTCTACACCTTC
>TRBV5-1|.|few|TRBJ2-7
CASSWAQGTTYEQYF
TGCGCCAGCAGCTGGGCACAGGGGACTACCTACGAGCAGTACTTC
>TRBV6-6|TRBD1|few|TRBJ1-4
CASSSGQGQEKLFF
TGTGCCAGCAGTTCCGGACAGGGGCAAGAAAAACTGTTTTTT
>TRBV4-3|.|.|TRBJ2-1
CASSQQDSYNEQFF
TGCGCCAGCAGCCAACAGGACTCCTACAATGAGCAGTTCTTC
>TRBV30|.|.|TRBJ1-6
CAWSVQVSNSPLHF
TGTGCCTGGAGTGTACAGGTCTCTAATTCACCCCTCCACTTT
>TRBV9|.|.|TRBJ1-1
CASSEQQWAAEAFF
TGTGCCAGCAGCGAACAGCAGTGGGCCGCTGAAGCTTTCTTT
>TRBV29-1|.|.|TRBJ2-3
CSGGTYSTDTQYF
TGCAGCGGGGGGACATATAGCACAGATACGCAGTATTTT
>TRBV28|.|.|TRBJ2-7
CASSLRGPPLQYF
TGTGCCAGCAGTTTGCGGGGACCGCCCTTGCAGTACTTC
>TRBV7-9|TRBD1|.|TRBJ2-7
CASSPDRGFNEQYF
TGTGCCAGCAGCCCGGACAGGGGGTTCAACGAGCAGTACTTC
>TRBV5-1|TRBD1|.|TRBJ1-6
CASSLVPGQNSPLHF
TGCGCCAGCAGCTTGGTACCGGGACAGAATTCACCCCTCCACTTT
>TRBV9|.|.|TRBJ1-2
CASSLQGSGYTF
TGTGCCAGCAGCCTTCAGGGTAGTGGCTACACCTTC
>TRBV5-1|TRBD2|.|TRBJ2-1
CASSPGLAGTNEQFF
TGCGCCAGCAGCCCGGGACTAGCGGGGACCAATGAGCAGTTCTTC
>TRBV2|TRBD1|.|TRBJ1-6
CASSAGTGDSPLHF
TGTGCCAGCAGTGCCGGGACAGGGGATTCACCCCTCCACTTT
>TRBV29-1|TRBD2|.|TRBJ2-3
CSPLAGDTQYF
TGCAGCCCCTTAGCGGGGGATACGCAGTATTTT
>TRBV5-1|TRBD2|few|TRBJ2-1
CASSQLAGGPGEQFF
TGCGCCAGCAGCCAACTAGCGGGGGGGCCGGGTGAGCAGTTCTTC
>TRBV5-1|.|.|TRBJ2-6
CASSLRQELSGANVLTF
TGCGCCAGCAGCTTACGACAGGAGCTCTCTGGGGCCAACGTCCTGACTTTC
>TRBV30|.|.|TRBJ2-4
CAWSVQWGAANIQYF
TGTGCCTGGAGTGTTCAATGGGGGGCTGCTAACATTCAGTACTTC
>TRBV9|.|.|TRBJ2-1
CASSVAGRNEQFF
TGTGCCAGCAGCGTAGCAGGTCGGAATGAGCAGTTCTTC
>TRBV7-9|TRBD1|.|TRBJ1-3
CASSLDRTFSGNTIYF
TGTGCCAGCAGCCTGGACAGGACATTCTCTGGAAACACCATATATTTT
>TRBV9|.|.|TRBJ2-7
CASGRMGTTYEQYF
TGTGCCAGCGGCCGGATGGGGACAACCTACGAGCAGTACTTC
>TRBV6-6|.|few|TRBJ2-5
CASSYNGETQYF
TGTGCCAGCAGTTACAACGGAGAGACCCAGTACTTC
>TRBV7-6|TRBD2|.|TRBJ2-7
CASSFQSGAPLEQYF
TGTGCCAGCAGCTTCCAAAGCGGGGCCCCTCTCGAGCAGTACTTC
>TRBV29-1|.|.|TRBJ1-2
CSVEDLELRGTF
TGCAGCGTTGAAGATTTGGAACTGAGGGGCACCTTC